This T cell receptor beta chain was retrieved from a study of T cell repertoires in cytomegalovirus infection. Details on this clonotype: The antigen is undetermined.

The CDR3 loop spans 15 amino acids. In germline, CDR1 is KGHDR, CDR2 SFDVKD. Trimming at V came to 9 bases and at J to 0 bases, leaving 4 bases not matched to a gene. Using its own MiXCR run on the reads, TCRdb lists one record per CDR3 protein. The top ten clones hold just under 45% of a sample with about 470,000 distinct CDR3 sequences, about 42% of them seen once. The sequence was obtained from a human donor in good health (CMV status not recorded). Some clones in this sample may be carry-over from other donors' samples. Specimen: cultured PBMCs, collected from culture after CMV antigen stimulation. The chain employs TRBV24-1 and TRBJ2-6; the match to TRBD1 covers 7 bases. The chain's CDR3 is CATADRSSGANVLTF. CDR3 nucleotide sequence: TGTGCCACCGCGGACAGGTCCTCTGGGGCCAACGTCCTGACTTTC.